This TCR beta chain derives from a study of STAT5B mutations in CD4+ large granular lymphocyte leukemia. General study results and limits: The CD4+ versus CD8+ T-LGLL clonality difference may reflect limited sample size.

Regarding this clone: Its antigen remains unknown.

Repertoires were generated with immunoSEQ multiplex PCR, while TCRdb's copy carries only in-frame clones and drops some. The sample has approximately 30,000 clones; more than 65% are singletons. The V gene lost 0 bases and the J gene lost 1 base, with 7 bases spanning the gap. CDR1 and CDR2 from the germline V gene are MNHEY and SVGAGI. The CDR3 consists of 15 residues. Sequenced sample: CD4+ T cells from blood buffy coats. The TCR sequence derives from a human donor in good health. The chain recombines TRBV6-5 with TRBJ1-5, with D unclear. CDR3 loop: CASSYSGMSNQPQHF. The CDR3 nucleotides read TGTGCCAGCAGTTACTCGGGAATGAGCAATCAGCCCCAGCATTTT.